The 21 T cell receptor beta chains in this list originate from one sample, sequenced in a study of neoadjuvant anti-PD-1 for oral cavity cancer. Stated time point: after neoadjuvant nivolumab, at surgical resection. Repertoires were generated with immunoSEQ multiplex PCR, while TCRdb's copy carries only in-frame clones and drops some. The sample has about 12,000 clones; over 55% are singletons. Source: PBMCs, taken after nivolumab (anti-PD-1) treatment. The source of these receptors is a person between 40 and 80 years old with oral cavity squamous cell carcinoma.

This chain connects TRBV7-9 to TRBJ2-7, with D hard to call. The V end was cut by 5 bases, the J end by 4 bases, with 9 bases between. Germline CDR1 reads SEHNR; CDR2 reads FQNEAQ (reference sequence). CDR3 length: 12 amino acids. The DNA of the CDR3 is TGTGCCAGCAGCAAAGGCCCTTACGAGCAGTACTTC. This sequence encodes CASSKGPYEQYF.

The V gene is TRBV7-8, the J gene TRBJ1-5, with D perhaps matching TRBD1 (5 bases). The CDR3 sequence is 15 residues long. Germline V gene data show CDR1 as SGHVS and CDR2 as FQNEAQ. Trimming stripped 5 bases from V and 4 bases from J, with 15 bases between. The CDR3 DNA follows: TGTGCCAGCAGCCCTCTGGGGGGTAGGAATCAGCCCCAGCATTTT. Translation: CASSPLGGRNQPQHF.

The rearrangement links TRBV28 to TRBJ1-5; D unclear. Germline CDR1 is MDHEN and CDR2 is SYDVKM. The CDR3 sequence is 15 residues long. Deletions cut 4 bases from V and 7 bases from J, with 17 bases between. The CDR3 DNA is TGTGCCAGCAGTTCACACCGCTTACGGACCCAGCCCCAGCATTTT. This translates into CASSSHRLRTQPQHF.

This clone was picked up one time. The chain links TRBV6-1 to TRBJ1-2; D unresolved. Germline CDR1 reads MNHNS; CDR2 reads SASEGT. This CDR3 has 16 residues. V lost 3 bases, J lost 3 bases, and 17 bases lay in between. The CDR3 here is CASSDLLARRYYGYTF. DNA for the CDR3: TGTGCCAGCAGTGATCTACTGGCGAGGCGGTACTATGGCTACACCTTC.

This chain connects TRBV15 to TRBJ1-5; 7 bases align to TRBD1. Germline-derived CDR1 and CDR2 are LNHNV and YYDKDF (reference sequence). CDR3 size: 17 residues. With 1 base clipped from V and 7 bases from J, the junction kept 13 bases outside the gene matches. The CDR3 reads CATSRGRGQGDGQPQHF. DNA of the CDR3: TGTGCCACCAGCAGAGGGAGGGGTCAGGGGGACGGACAGCCCCAGCATTTT.

The rearrangement joins TRBV9 to TRBJ1-1; 7 bases are a match to TRBD1. The CDR3 length is 15 residues. Germline CDR1 is SGDLS and CDR2 is YYNGEE. V shed 3 bases and J 8 bases; nucleotides not matched to a gene: 13. The CDR3 region has the DNA TGTGCCAGCAGCGACGAGACAGGGCGAAGGGGGGAAGCTTTCTTT. Protein sequence: CASSDETGRRGEAFF.

There are a few counts of this clone. The CDR3 is CASSVRPGLNQPQHF. The CDR3 region has the DNA TGTGCCAGCAGTGTGAGGCCAGGGCTAAATCAGCCCCAGCATTTT. V and J are TRBV2 and TRBJ1-5, with D tentatively TRBD1 (5 bases). V gave up 4 bases and J gave up 4 bases, with 14 bases separating them. This CDR3 has 15 residues. The germline V gene encodes CDR1 SNHLY and CDR2 FYNNEI. Filled out from reference TRBV2 and TRBJ1-5, the complete variable domain reads EPEVTQTPSHQVTQMGQEVILRCVPISNHLYFYWYRQILGQKVEFLVSFYNNEISEKSEIFDDQFSVERPDGSNFTLKIRSTKLEDSAMYFCASSVRPGLNQPQHFGDGTRLSIL.

This clone was seen a few times. The chain carries TRBV18 and TRBJ1-3; the D gene is possibly TRBD1 (5 bases). V was trimmed by 3 bases and J by 4 bases, leaving 13 bases between them. From germline, CDR1 is KGHSH and CDR2 LQKENI. The CDR3 is 15 residues long. CDR3 amino acids: CASSPPGTGGNTIYF. CDR3 bases: TGTGCCAGCTCACCGCCGGGGACGGGGGGAAACACCATATATTTT.

The chain joins TRBV28 to TRBJ1-4; unclear D gene. The CDR3 consists of 11 residues. V lost 3 bases, J lost 14 bases, and 10 bases lay in between. Germline assignment: CDR1 MDHEN and CDR2 SYDVKM. For the CDR3, the DNA is TGTGCCAGCAGTTTCCCCGGGAGTCTGTTTTTT. As protein: CASSFPGSLFF.

The J gene is TRBJ2-3, the V gene TRBV7-2, with D unclear. V gave up 5 bases and J gave up 2 bases, with 5 bases separating them. CDR3 length: 12 residues. The germline V gene encodes CDR1 SGHTA and CDR2 FQGNSA. CDR3 DNA sequence: TGTGCCAGCAGCCCCTACACAGATACGCAGTATTTT. Its translation: CASSPYTDTQYF.

The rearrangement uses TRBV2 and TRBJ2-5; 9 bases line up with TRBD2. This CDR3 has 14 residues. V gave up 6 bases and J gave up 7 bases; unmatched junction bases: 9. Per the germline V gene, CDR1 is SNHLY and CDR2 is FYNNEI. DNA of the CDR3: TGTGCCAGCAGGCCGCTAGCGGGATTGGCGACCCAGTACTTC. This sequence encodes CASRPLAGLATQYF.

The CDR3 DNA is TGTGCCGTATCTAGCGGGGGGTCCCGGGAGACCCAGTACTTC. It is translated as CAVSSGGSRETQYF. This sequence joins TRBV6-1 and TRBJ2-5; 11 bases match TRBD2. The CDR3 sequence is 14 residues long. CDR1 is MNHNS and CDR2 is SASEGT in the germline V gene. The J segment lost 5 bases and the V segment lost 11 bases, leaving 10 bases of the junction unmatched.

The chain employs TRBV28 and TRBJ2-7; D might be TRBD1 (6 bases). From germline, CDR1 is MDHEN and CDR2 SYDVKM. CDR3 size: 15 residues. The V end lost 3 bases, the J end lost 2 bases, and 14 bases lay between the germline ends. The CDR3 DNA is TGTGCCAGCAGTTTGGCAGGGGCCACCACCTACGAGCAGTACTTC. Amino acid sequence: CASSLAGATTYEQYF.

The chain couples TRBV4-1 to TRBJ2-1; 14 bases line up with TRBD2. This CDR3 has 16 amino acids. The V and J ends lost 1 base and 10 bases, in that order; junction bases with no gene match: 6. Germline assignment: CDR1 MGHRA and CDR2 YSYEKL. The CDR3 sequence is CASSQGGLAGVWEQFF. CDR3 DNA sequence: TGCGCCAGCAGCCAAGGGGGACTAGCGGGAGTCTGGGAGCAGTTCTTC.

V is TRBV11-2 and J is TRBJ1-3, with TRBD1 as a possible D gene (5 bases). V was trimmed by 8 bases and J by 4 bases, leaving 18 bases between them. This CDR3 contains 15 residues. Germline-derived CDR1 and CDR2 are SGHAT and FQNNGV. The CDR3 sequence: CASQPGGAGGNTIYF. As DNA, the CDR3 is TGTGCCAGCCAACCGGGAGGGGCTGGAGGAAACACCATATATTTT.

This clone was seen a single time. DNA of the CDR3: TGTGCCAGCAGCCTGGGGACAGGGCTCAGCTCTGGGGCCAACGTCCTGACTTTC. Residues: CASSLGTGLSSGANVLTF. The chain employs TRBV7-9 and TRBJ2-6; the match to TRBD1 covers 9 bases. This CDR3 has 18 residues. CDR1 SEHNR and CDR2 FQNEAQ come from the germline V gene (reference sequence). Unmatched junction bases numbered 8, after V lost 5 bases and J lost 0 bases.

The rearrangement joins TRBV6-1 to TRBJ1-1; TRBD1 might be the D (5 bases). Germline CDR1 MNHNS, CDR2 SASEGT. The CDR3 contains 14 residues. The V gene lost 6 bases and the J gene lost 1 base, with 12 bases spanning the gap. The CDR3 is CASSTTESNTEAFF. CDR3 coding DNA: TGTGCCAGCAGCACGACAGAATCGAACACTGAAGCTTTCTTT.

This sequence joins TRBV27 and TRBJ2-3; D call uncertain. V lost 3 bases to trimming and J lost 4 bases, with 14 bases between them. The length of the CDR3 is 15 residues. From germline, CDR1 is MNHEY and CDR2 SMNVEV (reference sequence). The chain's CDR3 is CASSLRPLSPDTQYF. In DNA form, the CDR3 reads TGTGCCAGCAGTTTGAGACCCCTAAGTCCAGATACGCAGTATTTT.

A note on this clone: One end of the junction does not line up with germline, which may come from a read error. The chain carries TRBV19 and TRBJ1-5; TRBD1 agrees at 7 bases. Germline loops: CDR1 LNHDA, CDR2 SQIVND (reference sequence). The CDR3 consists of 13 residues. The CDR3 DNA is TGTGCCAGTGGTATGGGACAGAACCAGCCCCAGCATTTT. It yields the protein CASGMGQNQPQHF.

The V call is TRBV27, the J call TRBJ2-5; 9 bases match TRBD1. CDR3 length: 15 residues. From germline, CDR1 is MNHEY and CDR2 SMNVEV (reference sequence). The V and J ends lost 3 bases and 4 bases, in that order; junction bases with no gene match: 6. In DNA, the CDR3 is TGTGCCAGCAGTTTGCGGGACAGGGATGGAGAGACCCAGTACTTC. It is translated as CASSLRDRDGETQYF.

Only a few counts were recorded for this clone. V usage is TRBV5-1 and J usage is TRBJ1-2; TRBD1 matches 10 bases. From germline, CDR1 is SGHRS and CDR2 YFSETQ. The V gene end was trimmed by 4 bases and the J gene end by 4 bases; junction bases not matched to a gene: 4. This CDR3 spans 14 amino acids. CDR3 residues: CASSGTGEGYGYTF. CDR3 nucleotides: TGCGCCAGCAGCGGGACAGGGGAGGGCTATGGCTACACCTTC.